This T cell receptor beta chain appears in the sequencing data of a study of cytomegalovirus exposure and HLA in healthy donors. From germline, CDR1 is PRHDT and CDR2 FYEKMQ (reference sequence). Deletions cut 1 base from V and 4 bases from J, with 10 bases between. The CDR3 extends over 15 amino acids. PCR used 60 Vbeta primers and 13 Jbeta primers. Some clones are missing from TCRdb's copy, which holds only in-frame ones; the method was immunoSEQ multiplex PCR. The sample consists of approximately 100,000 clones, around 70% of them appearing once. The rearrangement joins TRBV13 to TRBJ2-2; a weak D match, TRBD1 (6 bases). The sequence derives from a man aged 45-65 years in good health and CMV-seronegative. The material sequenced was PBMCs. As DNA, the CDR3 is TGTGCCAGCAGCTTAGCGACAGGCGGCACCGGGGAGCTGTTTTTT. Its protein product is CASSLATGGTGELFF. The variable domain in full, completed from reference TRBV13 and TRBJ2-2, reads AAGVIQSPRHLIKEKRETATLKCYPIPRHDTVYWYQQGPGQDPQFLISFYEKMQSDKGSIPDRFSAQQFSDYHSELNMSSLELGDSALYFCASSLATGGTGELFFGEGSRLTVL.